This T cell receptor beta chain was identified in a study of T cell repertoires in cytomegalovirus infection. Study-level points and caveats: Based on cumulative public TCR beta family frequency, carriers of CMV plus the relevant HLA were identified.

A remark on this clonotype: Its target is unknown.

TCRdb reprocessed the reads via MiXCR and lists one record per CDR3 protein. The data show tens of thousands of distinct CDR3 sequences, over 20% seen once. The receptor's source is a human donor in good health (CMV status not recorded). Some clones in this sample may be carry-over from other donors' samples. The sample here was CD8+ T cells from cultured PBMCs, taken from culture after CMV antigen stimulation.

This chain's CDR3 is CASSPEIRPHLYGYTF. The CDR3 nucleotides read TGTGCCAGCAGCCCCGAGATCAGGCCCCACCTCTATGGCTACACCTTC. This sequence joins TRBV5-5 and TRBJ1-2; the D is unclear. This CDR3 spans 16 amino acids. V dropped 4 bases and J dropped 4 bases, with 20 bases sitting between them. Germline V gene lookup returns CDR1 SGHKS and CDR2 YYEKEE (reference sequence).